This entry lists 20 T cell receptor beta chains sequenced from one sample in a study of HIV-infected patients and healthy controls. The repertoire came from unfractionated whole blood and reflected all unsorted peripheral T cells. cDNA was made from around 0.45 ug RNA using alpha and beta constant primers. Separate chain-specific third strand synthesis with multiplexing indices produced the alpha and beta libraries. TCRdb used MiXCR to reprocess the 5' RACE reads, holding one entry per CDR3 protein. The sample comprises 18,000 or so distinct CDR3 sequences, 8.5% to 9.5% of which are singletons, and 6.5% rests with the top ten. Sequencing was performed on blood. The receptors were gathered from an adult in good health.

Many counts were recorded for this clonotype. The V and J genes are TRBV7-6 and TRBJ2-3; D not certain. Trimming took 2 bases from V and 2 from J, leaving 8 bases between them. This CDR3 has 14 amino acids. Germline V gene data show CDR1 as SGHVS and CDR2 as FNYEAQ. CDR3: CASSLRLYTDTQYF. CDR3 nucleotides: TGTGCCAGCAGCTTACGGCTCTACACAGATACGCAGTATTTT.

A few counts support this clonotype. The V and J genes are TRBV12-3 or TRBV12-4 and TRBJ1-1, with D unclear. This CDR3 has 15 amino acids. Trimming cost V 5 bases and J 0 bases, with 13 bases left between them. CDR3 amino acids: CASSPPAGLNTEAFF. Here the CDR3 DNA reads TGTGCCAGCAGTCCACCCGCAGGTCTGAACACTGAAGCTTTCTTT.

This clonotype was seen a handful of times. The CDR3 spells CASSQGGDGSYEQYF. As DNA, the CDR3 is TGCGCCAGCAGCCAAGGCGGGGACGGGAGCTACGAGCAGTACTTC. J is TRBJ2-7 and V is TRBV4-1; tentatively, D is TRBD2 (6 bases). From germline, CDR1 is MGHRA and CDR2 YSYEKL. This CDR3 is 15 amino acids long. V was clipped by 1 base and J by 3 bases, with 13 bases between them.

This clonotype occurred many times. The chain joins TRBV28 to TRBJ2-1; a weak D match, TRBD2 (6 bases). The CDR3 extends over 12 amino acids. Trimming cost V 10 bases and J 4 bases, with 11 bases left between them. Germline lookup yields CDR1 MDHEN and CDR2 SYDVKM. Here the CDR3 DNA reads TGTGCCACCCTTGGGGGGTACAATGAGCAGTTCTTC. Protein sequence: CATLGGYNEQFF.

This clonotype has ten or more counts. CDR3 sequence reads: CASSQGSDTQYF. Written as DNA, the CDR3 is TGTGCCAGCAGCCAGGGGTCCGATACGCAGTATTTT. This chain joins TRBV6-5 and TRBJ2-3; TRBD1 is a possible D gene (6 bases). The CDR3 totals 12 residues. The V end was cut by 6 bases, the J end by 6 bases, with 10 bases between. Germline V gives CDR1 MNHEY, CDR2 SVGAGI.

This clonotype is judged medium-sized. The rearrangement links TRBV4-1 to TRBJ2-2, with 9 bases matching TRBD2. After removal of 1 base from V and 6 bases from J, the junction contained 3 bases not matched to a gene. This CDR3 region has 15 residues. Germline CDR1 is MGHRA and CDR2 is YSYEKL. CDR3 protein: CASSQGGLAAGELFF. CDR3 in DNA: TGCGCCAGCAGCCAAGGGGGACTAGCCGCCGGGGAGCTGTTTTTT.

By share, this clonotype ranks as medium-sized. The CDR3, as DNA: TGTGCCACCCGGGCCACAGATACGCAGTATTTT. The encoded protein is CATRATDTQYF. The rearrangement links TRBV28 to TRBJ2-3; D is uncertain. The length of the CDR3 is 11 residues. Between the trimmed V and J ends, which lost 10 bases and 2 bases, there was a span of 7 bases. Germline CDR1 is MDHEN and CDR2 is SYDVKM.

This clonotype was seen many times. The genes are TRBV7-6 and TRBJ2-1; D is ambiguous. Germline CDR1 is SGHVS and CDR2 is FNYEAQ. The CDR3 runs to 13 residues. Trimming took 2 bases from V and 7 from J, leaving 9 bases between them. The CDR3 region is CASSLSPPNEQFF. The CDR3 bases are TGTGCCAGCAGCTTATCTCCACCTAATGAGCAGTTCTTC.

This clonotype appeared many times. The J gene is TRBJ2-3, the V gene TRBV12-3 or TRBV12-4, with D uncertain. Trimming took 4 bases from V and 6 from J, leaving 11 bases between them. The CDR3 totals 13 residues. The CDR3 is CASSSSFWDTQYF. CDR3 DNA sequence: TGTGCCAGCAGTTCCTCTTTCTGGGATACGCAGTATTTT.

At least ten counts were recorded for this clonotype. The chain carries TRBV7-2 and TRBJ2-1; D uncertain. Per germline, CDR1 SGHTA and CDR2 FQGNSA. V lost 1 base and J 14 bases, leaving 15 bases between the germline ends. The CDR3 runs to 13 residues. As DNA, the CDR3 is TGTGCCAGCAGCTTAGAGACGGCCCCCCGGAAGTTCTTC. Translating it yields CASSLETAPRKFF.

This clonotype appeared many times. The rearrangement uses TRBV7-8 and TRBJ1-5; maybe TRBD1 (5 bases). V lost 1 base to trimming and J lost 5 bases, with 6 bases between them. The germline V gene has CDR1 SGHVS and CDR2 FQNEAQ. The CDR3 is made up of 13 amino acids. CDR3 DNA: TGTGCCAGCAGCTTAGGGGGGTATCAGCCCCAGCATTTT. Translation gives CASSLGGYQPQHF.

The sample holds many counts of this clonotype. This CDR3 reads CASSRASWYQETQYF. CDR3 nucleotides: TGTGCCAGCAGTCGGGCCTCGTGGTACCAAGAGACCCAGTACTTC. The chain is built from TRBV11-2 and TRBJ2-5; D not certain. This CDR3 region has 15 residues. Germline values: CDR1 SGHAT, CDR2 FQNNGV. Trimming shortened V by 6 bases and J by 0 bases, and 14 bases separated the two germline ends. The variable domain in full, completed from reference TRBV11-2 and TRBJ2-5, reads EAGVAQSPRYKIIEKRQSVAFWCNPISGHATLYWYQQILGQGPKLLIQFQNNGVVDDSQLPKDRFSAERLKGVDSTLKIQPAKLEDSAVYLCASSRASWYQETQYFGPGTRLLVL.

This clonotype was recorded at least ten times. This sequence joins TRBV7-9 and TRBJ2-2; D tentatively fits TRBD1 or TRBD2 (5 bases each). This CDR3 is built from 15 residues. Trimming stripped 3 bases from V and 6 bases from J, with 14 bases between. CDR1 is SEHNR and CDR2 is FQNEAQ in the germline V gene (reference sequence). The CDR3 nucleotides are TGTGCCAGCAGCTTGGGGGATTTAAAGTCCGGGGAGCTGTTTTTT. This gives the protein CASSLGDLKSGELFF.

This clonotype was seen repeatedly, ten times or more. This chain joins TRBV27 and TRBJ1-5; unclear D gene. Trimming cost V 7 bases and J 7 bases, with 17 bases left between them. The CDR3 contains 14 residues. Looked up from germline, CDR1 is MNHEY and CDR2 is SMNVEV (reference sequence). In DNA, the CDR3 is TGTGCCAGCACCGGGAGGATCGGGAGCCAGCCCCAGCATTTT. The encoded protein is CASTGRIGSQPQHF.

This clonotype was seen at least ten times. CDR3 residues: CASSLDLKNEQFF. As DNA, the CDR3 is TGTGCCAGCAGCTTAGATCTGAAGAATGAGCAGTTCTTC. This chain uses TRBV11-3 with TRBJ2-1, with unresolved D. The CDR3 loop spans 13 amino acids. Germline V gives CDR1 SGHNT, CDR2 YENEEA. V lost 0 bases, J lost 7 bases, and 7 bases lay in between.

This clonotype was seen a single time. The chain uses TRBV30 and TRBJ2-2; possibly TRBD1 for D (5 bases). Per germline, CDR1 GTSNPN and CDR2 SVGIG (reference sequence). V was shortened by 4 bases and J by 6 bases, with 12 bases between the two germline ends. This CDR3 is built from 13 residues. The CDR3 nucleotides are TGTGCCTGGAAGTTTCAGGGTCCCGGGGAGCTGTTTTTT. Protein sequence: CAWKFQGPGELFF.

This clonotype is classed as medium-sized. The chain carries TRBV28 and TRBJ1-1, with a weak D call TRBD1 (5 bases). Germline loops: CDR1 MDHEN, CDR2 SYDVKM. This CDR3 is built from 15 residues. Trimming left V 8 bases short and J 4 bases short, with 20 bases between. In DNA form, the CDR3 reads TGTGCCAGCTCCCTGAACACGGGGGTGGTCACTGAAGCTTTCTTT. The encoded protein is CASSLNTGVVTEAFF. The whole variable domain, filled in from reference TRBV28 and TRBJ1-1, reads DVKVTQSSRYLVKRTGEKVFLECVQDMDHENMFWYRQDPGLGLRLIYFSYDVKMKEKGDIPEGYSVSREKKERFSLILESASTNQTSMYLCASSLNTGVVTEAFFGQGTRLTVV.

By sample fraction, this clonotype is medium-sized. The CDR3 is CASSQGWGSNQPQHF. Written as DNA, the CDR3 is TGCGCCAGCAGCCAAGGTTGGGGGAGCAATCAGCCCCAGCATTTT. The V gene is TRBV4-1, the J gene TRBJ1-5; tentatively, D is TRBD1 (5 bases). The V gene's germline CDR1 is MGHRA and CDR2 YSYEKL. V was cut by 1 base and J by 1 base, with 8 bases left in between. This CDR3 contains 15 residues.

This chain connects TRBV20-1 to TRBJ2-7, with 8 bases matching TRBD1. Germline values: CDR1 DFQATT, CDR2 SNEGSKA (reference sequence). This CDR3 has 13 amino acids. Germline trimming cut 6 bases from V and 4 bases from J; bases unmatched to any gene: 8. The CDR3 DNA follows: TGCAGTGCAACTAGGACAGGGAGGTACGAGCAGTACTTC. Its protein is CSATRTGRYEQYF.

The chain employs TRBV29-1 and TRBJ1-2; the D gene is possibly TRBD1 (5 bases). The CDR3 consists of 12 residues. CDR1 is SQVTM and CDR2 is ANQGSEA in the germline V gene. V lost 4 bases, J lost 5 bases, and 11 bases lay in between. CDR3 bases: TGCAGCGTTGCTACCCGACAGTATGGCTACACCTTC. This encodes CSVATRQYGYTF.